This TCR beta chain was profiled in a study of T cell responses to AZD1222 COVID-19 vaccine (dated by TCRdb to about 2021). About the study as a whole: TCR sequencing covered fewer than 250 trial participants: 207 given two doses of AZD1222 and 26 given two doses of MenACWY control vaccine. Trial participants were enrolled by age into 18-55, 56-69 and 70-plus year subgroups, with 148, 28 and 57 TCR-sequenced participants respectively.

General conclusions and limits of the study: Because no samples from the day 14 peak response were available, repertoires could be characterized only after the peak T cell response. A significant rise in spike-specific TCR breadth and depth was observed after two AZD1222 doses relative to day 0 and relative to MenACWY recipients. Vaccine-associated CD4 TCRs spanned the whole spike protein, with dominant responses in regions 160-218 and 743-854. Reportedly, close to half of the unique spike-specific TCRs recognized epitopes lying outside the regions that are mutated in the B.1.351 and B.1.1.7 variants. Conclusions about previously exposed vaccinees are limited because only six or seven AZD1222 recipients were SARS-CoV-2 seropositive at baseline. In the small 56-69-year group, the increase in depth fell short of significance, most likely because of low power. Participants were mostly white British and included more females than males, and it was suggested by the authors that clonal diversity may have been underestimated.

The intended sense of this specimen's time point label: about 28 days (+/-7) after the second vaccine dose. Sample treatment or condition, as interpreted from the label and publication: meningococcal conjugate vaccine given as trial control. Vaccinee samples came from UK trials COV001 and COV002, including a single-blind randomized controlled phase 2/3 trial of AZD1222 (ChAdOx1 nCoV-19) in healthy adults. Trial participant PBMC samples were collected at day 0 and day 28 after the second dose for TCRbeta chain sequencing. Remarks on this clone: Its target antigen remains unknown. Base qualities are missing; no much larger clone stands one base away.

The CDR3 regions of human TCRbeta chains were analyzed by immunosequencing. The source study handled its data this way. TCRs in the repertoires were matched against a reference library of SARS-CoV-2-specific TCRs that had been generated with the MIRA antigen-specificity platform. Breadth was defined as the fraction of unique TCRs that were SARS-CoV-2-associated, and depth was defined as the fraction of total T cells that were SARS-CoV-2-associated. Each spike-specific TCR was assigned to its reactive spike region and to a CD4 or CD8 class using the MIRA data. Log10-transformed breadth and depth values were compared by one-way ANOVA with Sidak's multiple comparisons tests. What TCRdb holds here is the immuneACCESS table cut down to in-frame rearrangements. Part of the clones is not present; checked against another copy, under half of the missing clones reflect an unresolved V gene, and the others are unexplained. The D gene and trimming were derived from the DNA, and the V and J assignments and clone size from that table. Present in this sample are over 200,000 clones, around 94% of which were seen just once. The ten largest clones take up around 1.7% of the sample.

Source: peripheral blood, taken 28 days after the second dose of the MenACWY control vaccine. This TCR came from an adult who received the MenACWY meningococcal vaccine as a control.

The CDR3 region: CASSRDRGEGTEAFF. The nucleotide sequence reads TGTGCCAGCAGCCGGGACAGGGGAGAGGGCACTGAAGCTTTCTTT. This receptor chain uses TRBV7-9 and TRBJ1-1; TRBD1 agrees with 10 junctional bases. CDR1 and CDR2 (SEHNR, FQNEAQ) derive from the germline V gene (reference sequence). After removal of 5 bases from V and 4 bases from J, the junction retains 7 bases not matched to a gene. The CDR3 holds 15 amino acids from the cysteine to the phenylalanine. Here the CDR3 DNA is all that survives: 45 bases in frame from base 1.